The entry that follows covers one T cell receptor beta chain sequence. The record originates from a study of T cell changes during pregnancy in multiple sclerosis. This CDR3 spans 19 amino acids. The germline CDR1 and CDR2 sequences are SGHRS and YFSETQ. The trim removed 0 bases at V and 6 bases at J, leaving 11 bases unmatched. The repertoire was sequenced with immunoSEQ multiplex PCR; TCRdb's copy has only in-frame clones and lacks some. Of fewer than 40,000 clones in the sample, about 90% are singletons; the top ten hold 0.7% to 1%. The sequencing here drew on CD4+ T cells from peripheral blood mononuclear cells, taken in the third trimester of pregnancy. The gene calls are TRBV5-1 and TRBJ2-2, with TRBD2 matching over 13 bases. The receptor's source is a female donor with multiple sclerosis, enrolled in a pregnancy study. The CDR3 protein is CASSLEGTSGTLPPGELFF. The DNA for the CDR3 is TGCGCCAGCAGCTTGGAGGGGACTAGCGGGACCCTCCCTCCCGGGGAGCTGTTTTTT.